These 31 T cell receptor beta chains originate from one sample sequenced in a study of cytomegalovirus exposure and HLA in healthy donors. The PCR made use of 60 Vbeta and 13 Jbeta primers. The repertoire was sequenced with immunoSEQ multiplex PCR; TCRdb's copy has only in-frame clones and lacks some. The table shows roughly 140,000 clones, with roughly two thirds occurring only once. The source material was PBMCs. Source of these receptors: a human donor in good health.

This clone appeared a single time. The J gene is TRBJ1-4, the V gene TRBV6-1; 10 bases align to TRBD1. This CDR3 is built from 15 residues. Per germline, CDR1 MNHNS and CDR2 SASEGT. V lost 0 bases to trimming and J lost 6 bases; unmatched junction nucleotides: 1. CDR3 in amino acids: CASSEAGQGYEKLFF. The CDR3 region has the DNA TGTGCCAGCAGTGAAGCGGGACAGGGGTATGAAAAACTGTTTTTT.

The rearrangement joins TRBV27 to TRBJ2-5; 9 positions agree with TRBD2. CDR1 and CDR2 (germline): MNHEY, SMNVEV (reference sequence). This CDR3 contains 16 residues. The V segment lost 5 bases and the J segment 5 bases; nucleotides outside the gene matches: 12. Written as DNA, the CDR3 is TGTGCCAGCAGTAAGACCGGGACTAGCAGCTCGGAGACCCAGTACTTC. Protein sequence: CASSKTGTSSSETQYF.

The rearrangement joins TRBV20-1 to TRBJ1-4; D is unresolved. The CDR3 totals 11 residues. Trimming removed 3 bases at V and 10 bases at J, with 9 bases between. CDR1 DFQATT and CDR2 SNEGSKA come from the germline V gene (reference sequence). In nucleotides, the CDR3 is TGCAGTGCTAGTCCTTCCTCAAAACTGTTTTTT. It yields the protein CSASPSSKLFF.

The chain combines TRBV28 with TRBJ2-7, with TRBD1 matching 7 bases. Germline V lookup: CDR1 MDHEN, CDR2 SYDVKM. This CDR3 spans 12 amino acids. Trimming cost V 6 bases and J 6 bases; bases outside gene matches: 5. The CDR3 bases are TGTGCCAGCAGAAGACAGGGCTCCGAGCAGTACTTC. It encodes CASRRQGSEQYF. Complete variable domain (other parts from reference TRBV28 and TRBJ2-7): DVKVTQSSRYLVKRTGEKVFLECVQDMDHENMFWYRQDPGLGLRLIYFSYDVKMKEKGDIPEGYSVSREKKERFSLILESASTNQTSMYLCASRRQGSEQYFGPGTRLTVT.

This clone was found a few times. V gene TRBV13 combines with J gene TRBJ1-1, with 8 nucleotides matching TRBD1. CDR3 size: 12 residues. Trimming removed 4 bases from V and 11 bases from J; junction bases left unmatched: 6. Germline CDR1 and CDR2: PRHDT and FYEKMQ (reference sequence). Here the CDR3 DNA reads TGTGCCAGCAGCTCCGTTCAGGGGGCGGCTTTCTTT. This sequence encodes CASSSVQGAAFF.

This clone appeared a single time. The chain couples TRBV11-2 to TRBJ2-7; D gene uncertain. V was pared by 0 bases and J by 3 bases, with 12 bases between. The germline gives CDR1 SGHAT, CDR2 FQNNGV. This CDR3 has 15 residues. The CDR3 protein is CASSLDPEPIYEQYF. The CDR3 DNA follows: TGTGCCAGCAGCTTAGATCCAGAACCGATCTACGAGCAGTACTTC.

The chain employs TRBV4-2 and TRBJ2-1; 12 bases line up with TRBD2. The CDR3 runs to 16 residues. Germline values: CDR1 LGHNA, CDR2 YNFKEQ. V lost 3 bases and J lost 3; bases outside the gene matches: 3. CDR3 nucleotides: TGTGCCAGCAGCCATCGACTAGCGGGGGTCTACAATGAGCAGTTCTTC. It encodes CASSHRLAGVYNEQFF.

V usage is TRBV7-9 and J usage is TRBJ2-7, with D unclear. Germline CDR1 and CDR2: SEHNR and FQNEAQ (reference sequence). Between the trimmed V and J ends, which lost 5 bases and 4 bases, there was a span of 6 bases. The CDR3 has 11 amino acids. The DNA of the CDR3 is TGTGCCAGCAGCACACAATACGAGCAGTACTTC. Protein product: CASSTQYEQYF. Full variable domain (missing parts from reference TRBV7-9 and TRBJ2-7): DTGVSQNPRHKITKRGQNVTFRCDPISEHNRLYWYRQTLGQGPEFLTYFQNEAQLEKSRLLSDRFSAERPKGSFSTLEIQRTEQGDSAMYLCASSTQYEQYFGPGTRLTVT.

This chain links TRBV4-1 with TRBJ2-2; TRBD2 aligns across 8 bases. The germline gives CDR1 MGHRA, CDR2 YSYEKL. V lost 2 bases and J lost 6; bases outside the gene matches: 11. The CDR3 contains 17 residues. The CDR3 DNA is TGCGCCAGCAGCCAACGGACTAGCAGACCTGAGGCCGGGGAGCTGTTTTTT. Translating it yields CASSQRTSRPEAGELFF.

This clone showed up just a few times. CDR3 coding DNA: TGTGCCAGCAGCTTAGGGAGGGTCCACAATGAGCAGTTCTTC. Translating it yields CASSLGRVHNEQFF. The chain employs TRBV7-2 and TRBJ2-1; weak D call: TRBD2 (6 bases). Germline CDR1 is SGHTA and CDR2 is FQGNSA. V was clipped by 1 base and J by 5 bases, with 9 bases between them. This CDR3 region has 14 residues.

The chain employs TRBV29-1 and TRBJ1-1; D might be TRBD1 (6 bases). V was trimmed by 5 bases and J by 3 bases, leaving 16 bases between them. The length of the CDR3 is 14 residues. CDR1 SQVTM and CDR2 ANQGSEA come from the germline V gene. The CDR3 sequence is CSVKGRTEDTEAFF. The CDR3 nucleotides read TGCAGCGTTAAAGGGAGGACAGAAGACACTGAAGCTTTCTTT.

The V call is TRBV9, the J call TRBJ2-5; 7 bases map to TRBD2. The CDR3 contains 15 residues. Germline V CDR1 and CDR2: SGDLS, YYNGEE. The junction had 8 bases not matched to a gene; V was cut back by 4 bases and J by 2 bases. DNA for the CDR3: TGTGCCAGCAGCCCCGGGGGAGGGTTGCAAGAGACCCAGTACTTC. Translated: CASSPGGGLQETQYF.

This clone was seen only a few times. The chain uses TRBV6-1 and TRBJ1-5; 11 nucleotides align to TRBD1. Germline trimming cut 8 bases from V and 4 bases from J; bases unmatched to any gene: 7. Germline-derived CDR1 and CDR2 are MNHNS and SASEGT. The length of the CDR3 is 15 residues. CDR3 region: CASALDRGRNQPQHF. The CDR3 DNA reads as TGTGCCAGCGCCCTGGACAGGGGGCGAAATCAGCCCCAGCATTTT.

The rearrangement uses TRBV9 and TRBJ2-1, with TRBD2 matching 12 bases. The length of the CDR3 is 14 residues. Trimming removed 4 bases from V and 15 bases from J; junction bases left unmatched: 11. Germline CDR1 is SGDLS and CDR2 is YYNGEE. The DNA of the CDR3 is TGTGCCAGCAGCCCGACTAGCGGGAGTGGTTGGCCGTTCTTC. Amino acid sequence: CASSPTSGSGWPFF. Looking up the rest from reference TRBV9 and TRBJ2-1 gives the full variable domain: DSGVTQTPKHLITATGQRVTLRCSPRSGDLSVYWYQQSLDQGLQFLIQYYNGEERAKGNILERFSAQQFPDLHSELNLSSLELGDSALYFCASSPTSGSGWPFFGPGTRLTVL.

This clone was observed a single time. CDR3 amino acids: CASSLARFGSGNTIYF. The CDR3 region has the DNA TGTGCCAGCAGCTTAGCCCGCTTCGGCTCTGGAAACACCATATATTTT. The chain uses TRBV7-8 and TRBJ1-3; D gene unclear. The V gene lost 0 bases and the J gene lost 0 bases, with 9 bases spanning the gap. The length of the CDR3 is 16 residues. Per the germline V gene, CDR1 is SGHVS and CDR2 is FQNEAQ.

The chain carries TRBV5-1 and TRBJ1-1; 8 bases fit TRBD1. There are 15 residues in the CDR3. Losses at the gene ends were 2 bases for V and 1 base for J; bases not matched to a gene: 4. Germline lookup yields CDR1 SGHRS and CDR2 YFSETQ. The DNA of the CDR3 is TGCGCCAGCAGCTTCTCCGGACAGGGGAACACTGAAGCTTTCTTT. This sequence encodes CASSFSGQGNTEAFF. The complete variable domain, with remaining parts taken from reference TRBV5-1 and TRBJ1-1, reads KAGVTQTPRYLIKTRGQQVTLSCSPISGHRSVSWYQQTPGQGLQFLFEYFSETQRNKGNFPGRFSGRQFSNSRSEMNVSTLELGDSALYLCASSFSGQGNTEAFFGQGTRLTVV.

The chain joins TRBV11-1 to TRBJ1-4; D remains unclear. With 3 bases removed from V and 7 bases from J, the gap between germline ends came to 9 bases. The CDR3 covers 13 residues. Germline V gene sequence: CDR1 SGHAT, CDR2 FQDESV (reference sequence). DNA for the CDR3: TGTGCCAGCAGCTTTGGGCAATCTGAAAAACTGTTTTTT. This translates into CASSFGQSEKLFF.

CDR3 nucleotide sequence: TGCAGCTTCAGAGGACTAGCGGGAGGCATTAGCACAGATACGCAGTATTTT. Its translation: CSFRGLAGGISTDTQYF. This chain joins TRBV29-1 and TRBJ2-3; 14 nucleotides match TRBD2. Germline V gives CDR1 SQVTM, CDR2 ANQGSEA. The CDR3 has 17 amino acids. Trimming removed 8 bases from V and 0 bases from J; junction bases left unmatched: 10.

This chain joins TRBV18 and TRBJ1-6, with a tentative D call TRBD1 (6 bases). There are 14 residues in the CDR3. With 2 bases removed from V and 6 bases from J, the gap between germline ends came to 8 bases. Germline lookup yields CDR1 KGHSH and CDR2 LQKENI. This CDR3 reads CASSPGTSNSPLHF. As DNA, the CDR3 is TGTGCCAGCTCACCAGGGACAAGTAATTCACCCCTCCACTTT.

The gene calls are TRBV5-1 and TRBJ1-4; tentative D call: TRBD1 (6 bases). The germline gives CDR1 SGHRS, CDR2 YFSETQ. The CDR3 has 15 amino acids. V was trimmed by 0 bases and J by 7 bases, leaving 13 bases between them. The CDR3 loop reads CASSLAGEGGEKLFF. In DNA form, the CDR3 reads TGCGCCAGCAGCTTGGCTGGGGAGGGGGGTGAAAAACTGTTTTTT.

The CDR3 DNA reads as TGTGCCAGCAGCGGGACTGAGGGCATTCAGTACTTC. Amino acids: CASSGTEGIQYF. V usage is TRBV9 and J usage is TRBJ2-4; perhaps TRBD2 as D (5 bases). CDR1 and CDR2 from the germline V gene are SGDLS and YYNGEE. V shed 3 bases and J shed 9 bases, with 10 bases lying between them. The CDR3 sequence is 12 residues long.

The gene calls are TRBV19 and TRBJ2-5, with TRBD2 matching 10 bases. V dropped 6 bases and J dropped 4; count of bases not matched to a gene: 2. The CDR3 totals 13 residues. Germline lookup yields CDR1 LNHDA and CDR2 SQIVND (reference sequence). CDR3 sequence: CASRVAGGETQYF. The CDR3 nucleotides are TGTGCCAGTAGGGTAGCGGGAGGAGAGACCCAGTACTTC.

This clone was counted a few times. The chain couples TRBV2 to TRBJ2-3; D possibly corresponds to TRBD2 (6 bases). Trimming pared 8 bases from V and 4 bases from J, leaving 13 bases between. There are 13 residues in the CDR3. CDR1 and CDR2 (germline): SNHLY, FYNNEI. CDR3 residues: CASHRVAADTQYF. As DNA, the CDR3 is TGTGCCAGCCATCGGGTAGCGGCAGATACGCAGTATTTT. The full variable domain, rest sourced from reference TRBV2 and TRBJ2-3, is EPEVTQTPSHQVTQMGQEVILRCVPISNHLYFYWYRQILGQKVEFLVSFYNNEISEKSEIFDDQFSVERPDGSNFTLKIRSTKLEDSAMYFCASHRVAADTQYFGPGTRLTVL.

The chain combines TRBV7-8 with TRBJ1-3; 8 nucleotides agree with TRBD1. Germline CDR1 and CDR2: SGHVS and FQNEAQ. The CDR3 is 17 amino acids. The trim removed 1 base at V and 0 bases at J, leaving 5 bases unmatched. The CDR3 loop is CASSLELQGVSGNTIYF. The CDR3 bases are TGTGCCAGCAGCTTAGAGTTACAGGGGGTCTCTGGAAACACCATATATTTT.

This clone occurred a few times. This chain links TRBV4-1 with TRBJ1-2, with TRBD1 identical over 9 bases. This CDR3 is 16 amino acids long. Trimming cost V 2 bases and J 4 bases; bases outside gene matches: 8. The germline CDR1 and CDR2 sequences are MGHRA and YSYEKL. This CDR3 reads CASSQPRTGDSYGYTF. CDR3 nucleotides: TGCGCCAGCAGCCAACCAAGGACAGGGGATTCCTATGGCTACACCTTC.

The V gene is TRBV20-1, the J gene TRBJ2-7; no definite D call. Germline V gene sequence: CDR1 DFQATT, CDR2 SNEGSKA (reference sequence). CDR3 length: 11 residues. Trimming shortened V by 3 bases and J by 4 bases, and 7 bases separated the two germline ends. The CDR3 bases are TGCAGTGCTAGGGCACAGTACGAGCAGTACTTC. Protein product: CSARAQYEQYF.

This chain connects TRBV19 to TRBJ2-1, with TRBD2 matching over 10 bases. V was clipped by 5 bases and J by 8 bases; unmatched bases: 18. The CDR3 is 18 amino acids. Germline lookup yields CDR1 LNHDA and CDR2 SQIVND (reference sequence). Here the CDR3 DNA reads TGTGCCAGTAGTCACTTGGGGGAATCAGCGGGGGGGCCCCATGAGCAGTTCTTC. It encodes CASSHLGESAGGPHEQFF. Using reference TRBV19 and TRBJ2-1 for the parts outside the CDR3, the full variable domain is DGGITQSPKYLFRKEGQNVTLSCEQNLNHDAMYWYRQDPGQGLRLIYYSQIVNDFQKGDIAEGYSVSREKKESFPLTVTSAQKNPTAFYLCASSHLGESAGGPHEQFFGPGTRLTVL.

J is TRBJ2-7 and V is TRBV27; the D is unclear. Germline V CDR1 and CDR2: MNHEY, SMNVEV (reference sequence). This CDR3 has 14 amino acids. V was cut by 3 bases and J by 2 bases, with 11 bases left in between. The CDR3 nucleotides read TGTGCCAGCAGTTTTGGAGACGAGACCTACGAGCAGTACTTC. Its protein is CASSFGDETYEQYF.

The chain joins TRBV7-6 to TRBJ2-5, with 9 bases fitting TRBD1. V dropped 4 bases and J dropped 4; count of bases not matched to a gene: 4. This CDR3 contains 14 residues. The germline V gene has CDR1 SGHVS and CDR2 FNYEAQ. CDR3 DNA sequence: TGTGCCAGCAGCTACAGGACAGGGGTAGAGACCCAGTACTTC. Translation gives CASSYRTGVETQYF.

The J gene is TRBJ1-1, the V gene TRBV29-1; D gene uncertain. CDR1 is SQVTM and CDR2 is ANQGSEA in the germline V gene. This CDR3 has 14 amino acids. V lost 1 base and J lost 4, with 13 bases in between. CDR3 sequence reads: CSVEGGVGVTEAFF. In DNA, the CDR3 is TGCAGCGTTGAAGGGGGAGTTGGCGTCACTGAAGCTTTCTTT.

The rearrangement uses TRBV29-1 and TRBJ1-2; D may be TRBD1 (6 bases). This CDR3 is built from 12 residues. V was trimmed by 4 bases and J by 7 bases, leaving 13 bases between them. Germline-derived CDR1 and CDR2 are SQVTM and ANQGSEA. The CDR3 protein is CSVALGAFGYTF. CDR3 bases: TGCAGCGTTGCTTTGGGGGCCTTTGGCTACACCTTC. The entire variable domain, with the rest obtained from reference TRBV29-1 and TRBJ1-2, is as follows: SAVISQKPSRDICQRGTSLTIQCQVDSQVTMMFWYRQQPGQSLTLIATANQGSEATYESGFVIDKFPISRPNLTFSTLTVSNMSPEDSSIYLCSVALGAFGYTFGSGTRLTVV.